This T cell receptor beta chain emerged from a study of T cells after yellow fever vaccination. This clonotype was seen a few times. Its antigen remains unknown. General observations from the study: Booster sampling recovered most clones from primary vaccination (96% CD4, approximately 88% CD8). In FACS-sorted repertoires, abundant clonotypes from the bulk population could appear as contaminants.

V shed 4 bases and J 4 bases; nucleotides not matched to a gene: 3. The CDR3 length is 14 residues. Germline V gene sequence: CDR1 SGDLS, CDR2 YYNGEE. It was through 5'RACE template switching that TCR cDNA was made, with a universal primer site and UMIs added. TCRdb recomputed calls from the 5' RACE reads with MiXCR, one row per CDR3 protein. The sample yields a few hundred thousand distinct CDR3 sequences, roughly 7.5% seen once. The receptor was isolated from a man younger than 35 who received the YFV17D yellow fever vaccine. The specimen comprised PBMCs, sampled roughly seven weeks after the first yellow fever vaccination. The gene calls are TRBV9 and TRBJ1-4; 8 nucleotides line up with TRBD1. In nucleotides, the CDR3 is TGTGCCAGCAGCCAAGACAGGGGTAATGAAAAACTGTTTTTT. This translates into CASSQDRGNEKLFF.